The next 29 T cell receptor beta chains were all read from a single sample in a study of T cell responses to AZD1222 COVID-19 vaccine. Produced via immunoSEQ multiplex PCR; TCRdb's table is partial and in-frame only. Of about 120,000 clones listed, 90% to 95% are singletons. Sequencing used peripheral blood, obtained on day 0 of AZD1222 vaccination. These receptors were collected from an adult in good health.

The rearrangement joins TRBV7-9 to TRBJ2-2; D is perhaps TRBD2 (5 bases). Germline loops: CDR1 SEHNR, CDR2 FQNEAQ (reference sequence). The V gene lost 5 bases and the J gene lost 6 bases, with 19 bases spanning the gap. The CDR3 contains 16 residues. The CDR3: CASSVAVEGASGELFF. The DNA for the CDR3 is TGTGCCAGCAGCGTCGCGGTCGAGGGCGCCTCCGGGGAGCTGTTTTTT.

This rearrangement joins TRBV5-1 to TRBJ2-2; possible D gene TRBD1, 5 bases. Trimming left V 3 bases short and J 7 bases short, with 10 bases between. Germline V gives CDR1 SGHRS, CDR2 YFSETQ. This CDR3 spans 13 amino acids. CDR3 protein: CASSSQGIGELFF. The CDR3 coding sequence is TGCGCCAGCAGCTCGCAGGGAATCGGGGAGCTGTTTTTT. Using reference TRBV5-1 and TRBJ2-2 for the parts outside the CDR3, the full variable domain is KAGVTQTPRYLIKTRGQQVTLSCSPISGHRSVSWYQQTPGQGLQFLFEYFSETQRNKGNFPGRFSGRQFSNSRSEMNVSTLELGDSALYLCASSSQGIGELFFGEGSRLTVL.

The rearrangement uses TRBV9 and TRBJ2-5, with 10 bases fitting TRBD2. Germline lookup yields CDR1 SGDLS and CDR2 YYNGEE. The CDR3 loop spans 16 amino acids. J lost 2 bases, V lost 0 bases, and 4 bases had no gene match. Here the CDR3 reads CASSVGGLAQQETQYF. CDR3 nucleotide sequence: TGTGCCAGCAGCGTAGGGGGACTAGCGCAACAAGAGACCCAGTACTTC.

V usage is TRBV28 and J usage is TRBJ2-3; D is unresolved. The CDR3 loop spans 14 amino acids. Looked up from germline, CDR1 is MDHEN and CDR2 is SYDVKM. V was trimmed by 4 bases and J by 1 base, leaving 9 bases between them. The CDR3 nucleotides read TGTGCCAGCAGTTCCCAGCCTGGCACAGATACGCAGTATTTT. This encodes CASSSQPGTDTQYF.

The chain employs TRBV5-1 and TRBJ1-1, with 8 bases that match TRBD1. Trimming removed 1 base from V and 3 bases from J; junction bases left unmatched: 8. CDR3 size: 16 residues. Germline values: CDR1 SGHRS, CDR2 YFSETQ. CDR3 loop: CASSLNTGGMDTEAFF. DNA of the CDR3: TGCGCCAGCAGCTTGAACACAGGGGGGATGGACACTGAAGCTTTCTTT.

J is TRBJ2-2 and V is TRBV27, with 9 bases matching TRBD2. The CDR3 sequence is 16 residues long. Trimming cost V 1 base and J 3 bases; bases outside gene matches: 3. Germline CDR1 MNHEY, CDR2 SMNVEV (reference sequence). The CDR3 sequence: CASSLYAGGDTGELFF. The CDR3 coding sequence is TGTGCCAGCAGTTTATATGCGGGAGGGGACACCGGGGAGCTGTTTTTT.

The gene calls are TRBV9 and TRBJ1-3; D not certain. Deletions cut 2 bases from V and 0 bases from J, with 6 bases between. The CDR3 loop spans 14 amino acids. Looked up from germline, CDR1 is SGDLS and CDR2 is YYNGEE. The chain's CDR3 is CASSVTVSGNTIYF. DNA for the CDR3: TGTGCCAGCAGCGTGACTGTCTCTGGAAACACCATATATTTT. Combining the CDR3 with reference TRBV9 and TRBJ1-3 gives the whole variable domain DSGVTQTPKHLITATGQRVTLRCSPRSGDLSVYWYQQSLDQGLQFLIQYYNGEERAKGNILERFSAQQFPDLHSELNLSSLELGDSALYFCASSVTVSGNTIYFGEGSWLTVV.

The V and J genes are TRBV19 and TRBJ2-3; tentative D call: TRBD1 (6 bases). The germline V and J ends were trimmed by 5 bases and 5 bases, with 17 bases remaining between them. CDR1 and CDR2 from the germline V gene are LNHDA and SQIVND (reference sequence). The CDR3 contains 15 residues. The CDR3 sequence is CASSLGTPAGDTQYF. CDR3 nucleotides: TGTGCCAGTAGTCTCGGGACACCCGCCGGAGATACGCAGTATTTT.

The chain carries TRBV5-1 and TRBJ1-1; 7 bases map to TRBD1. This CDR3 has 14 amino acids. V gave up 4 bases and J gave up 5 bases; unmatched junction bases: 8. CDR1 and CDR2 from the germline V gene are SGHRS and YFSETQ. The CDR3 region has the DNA TGCGCCAGCAGCCTGAGACAGGGTTTTACTGAAGCTTTCTTT. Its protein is CASSLRQGFTEAFF.

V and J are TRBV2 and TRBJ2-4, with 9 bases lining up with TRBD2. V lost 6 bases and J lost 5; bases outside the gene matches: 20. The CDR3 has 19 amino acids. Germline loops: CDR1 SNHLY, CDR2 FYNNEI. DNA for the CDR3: TGTGCCAGCAGGGCGTCAATGGTAGCGGGAGAGTTTGTCGAAAACATTCAGTACTTC. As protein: CASRASMVAGEFVENIQYF.

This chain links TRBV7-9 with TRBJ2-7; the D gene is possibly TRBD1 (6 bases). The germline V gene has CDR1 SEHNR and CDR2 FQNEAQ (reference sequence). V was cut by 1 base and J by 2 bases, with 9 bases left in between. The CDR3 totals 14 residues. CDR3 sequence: CASSLVDSAYEQYF. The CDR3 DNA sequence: TGTGCCAGCAGCTTAGTGGACAGCGCCTACGAGCAGTACTTC.

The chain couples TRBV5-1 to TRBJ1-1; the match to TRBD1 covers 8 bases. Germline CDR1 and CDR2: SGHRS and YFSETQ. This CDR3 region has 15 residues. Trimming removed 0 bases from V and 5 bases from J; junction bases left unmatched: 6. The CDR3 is CASSLEAQGETEAFF. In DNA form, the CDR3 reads TGCGCCAGCAGCTTGGAGGCACAGGGGGAAACTGAAGCTTTCTTT.

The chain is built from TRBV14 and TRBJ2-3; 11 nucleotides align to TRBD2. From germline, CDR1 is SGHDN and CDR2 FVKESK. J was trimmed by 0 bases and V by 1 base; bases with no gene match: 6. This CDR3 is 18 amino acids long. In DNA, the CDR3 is TGTGCCAGCAGCCAAGTTCTAGCGGGGGGATCTAGCACAGATACGCAGTATTTT. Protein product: CASSQVLAGGSSTDTQYF. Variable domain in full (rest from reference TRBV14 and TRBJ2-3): EAGVTQFPSHSVIEKGQTVTLRCDPISGHDNLYWYRRVMGKEIKFLLHFVKESKQDESGMPNNRFLAERTGGTYSTLKVQPAELEDSGVYFCASSQVLAGGSSTDTQYFGPGTRLTVL.

The CDR3 loop is CASSLNRETQYF. The DNA of the CDR3 is TGTGCCAGCAGCTTAAACCGAGAGACCCAGTACTTC. V gene TRBV7-6 combines with J gene TRBJ2-5; D remains unclear. The germline V gene encodes CDR1 SGHVS and CDR2 FNYEAQ. This CDR3 region has 12 residues. Trimming cost V 2 bases and J 4 bases, with 5 bases left between them.

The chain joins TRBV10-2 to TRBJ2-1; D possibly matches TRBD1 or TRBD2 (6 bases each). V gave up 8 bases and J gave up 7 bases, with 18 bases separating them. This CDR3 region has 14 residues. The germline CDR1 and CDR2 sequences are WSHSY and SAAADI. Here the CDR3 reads CASLSGASRNEQFF. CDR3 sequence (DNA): TGCGCCAGCCTGTCGGGGGCTTCTAGGAATGAGCAGTTCTTC.

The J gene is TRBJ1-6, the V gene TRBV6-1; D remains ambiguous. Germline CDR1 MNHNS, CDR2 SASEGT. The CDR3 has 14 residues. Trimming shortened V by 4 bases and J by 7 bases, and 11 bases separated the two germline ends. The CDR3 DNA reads TGTGCCAGCAGTGGGGCCATGAGGAATTCACCCCTCCACTTT. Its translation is CASSGAMRNSPLHF.

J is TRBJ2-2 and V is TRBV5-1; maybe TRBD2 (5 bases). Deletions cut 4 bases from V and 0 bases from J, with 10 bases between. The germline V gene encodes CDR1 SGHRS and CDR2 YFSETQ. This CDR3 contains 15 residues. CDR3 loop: CASSASNANTGELFF. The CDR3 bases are TGCGCCAGCAGCGCTAGCAATGCGAACACCGGGGAGCTGTTTTTT.

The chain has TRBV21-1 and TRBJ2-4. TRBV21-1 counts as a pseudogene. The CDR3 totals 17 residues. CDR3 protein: CASSNPFRWGAKNIQYF. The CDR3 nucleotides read TGTGCCAGCAGCAATCCCTTTAGGTGGGGAGCCAAAAACATTCAGTACTTC.

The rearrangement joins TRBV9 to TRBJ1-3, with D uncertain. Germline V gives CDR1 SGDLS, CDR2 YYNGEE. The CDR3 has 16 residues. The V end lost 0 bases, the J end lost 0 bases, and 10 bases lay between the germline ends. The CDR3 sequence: CASSVGQLYSGNTIYF. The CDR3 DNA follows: TGTGCCAGCAGCGTAGGTCAGCTTTACTCTGGAAACACCATATATTTT. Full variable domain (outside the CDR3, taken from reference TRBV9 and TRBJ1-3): DSGVTQTPKHLITATGQRVTLRCSPRSGDLSVYWYQQSLDQGLQFLIQYYNGEERAKGNILERFSAQQFPDLHSELNLSSLELGDSALYFCASSVGQLYSGNTIYFGEGSWLTVV.

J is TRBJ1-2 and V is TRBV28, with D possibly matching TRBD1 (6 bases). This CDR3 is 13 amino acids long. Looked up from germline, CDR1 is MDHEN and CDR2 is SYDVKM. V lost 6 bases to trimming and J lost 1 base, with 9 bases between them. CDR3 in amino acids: CASRRQVNYGYTF. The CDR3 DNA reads TGTGCCAGCAGACGACAGGTTAACTATGGCTACACCTTC.

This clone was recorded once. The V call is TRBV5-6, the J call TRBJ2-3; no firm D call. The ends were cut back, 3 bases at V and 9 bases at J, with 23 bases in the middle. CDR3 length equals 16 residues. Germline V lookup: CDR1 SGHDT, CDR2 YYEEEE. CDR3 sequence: CASSSRASRPRMTQYF. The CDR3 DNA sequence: TGTGCCAGCAGCTCCCGGGCCAGCCGACCTCGGATGACGCAGTATTTT.

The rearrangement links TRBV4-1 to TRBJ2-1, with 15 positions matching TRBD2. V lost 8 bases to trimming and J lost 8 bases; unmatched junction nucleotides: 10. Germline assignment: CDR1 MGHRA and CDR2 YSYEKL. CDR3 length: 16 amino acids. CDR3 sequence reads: CASQKGLAGGGHEQFF. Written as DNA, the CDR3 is TGCGCCAGCCAAAAAGGACTAGCGGGAGGGGGCCATGAGCAGTTCTTC.

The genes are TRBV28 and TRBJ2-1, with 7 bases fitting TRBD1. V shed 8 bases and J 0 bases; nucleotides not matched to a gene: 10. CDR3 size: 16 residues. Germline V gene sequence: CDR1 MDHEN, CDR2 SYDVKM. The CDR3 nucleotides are TGTGCCAGCCTGAATCCCGGGACAGACTCCTACAATGAGCAGTTCTTC. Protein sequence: CASLNPGTDSYNEQFF.

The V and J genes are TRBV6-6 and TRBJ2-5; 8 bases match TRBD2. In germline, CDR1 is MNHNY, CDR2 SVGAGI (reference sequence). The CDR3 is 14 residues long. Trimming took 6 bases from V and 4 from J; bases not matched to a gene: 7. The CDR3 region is CASRDSGMGETQYF. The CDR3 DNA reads TGTGCCAGCAGAGATAGCGGGATGGGAGAGACCCAGTACTTC.

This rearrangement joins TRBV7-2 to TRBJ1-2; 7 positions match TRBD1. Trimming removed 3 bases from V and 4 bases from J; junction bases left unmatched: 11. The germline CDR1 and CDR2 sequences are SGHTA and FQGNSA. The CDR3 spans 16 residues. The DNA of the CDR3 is TGTGCCAGCAGCTTTACCCCGACAGGGTATTCCTATGGCTACACCTTC. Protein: CASSFTPTGYSYGYTF.

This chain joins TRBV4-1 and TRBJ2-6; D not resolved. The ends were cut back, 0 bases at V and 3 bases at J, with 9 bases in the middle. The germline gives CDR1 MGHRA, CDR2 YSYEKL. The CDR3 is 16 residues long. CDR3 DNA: TGCGCCAGCAGCCAAGAGACGGTTTATGGGGCCAACGTCCTGACTTTC. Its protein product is CASSQETVYGANVLTF.

The CDR3 nucleotides are TGTGCCAGCAGTTACAGGGGCAGACCGAACACTGAAGCTTTCTTT. Protein sequence: CASSYRGRPNTEAFF. The chain employs TRBV6-5 and TRBJ1-1; D possibly corresponds to TRBD1 (5 bases). With 2 bases removed from V and 1 base from J, the gap between germline ends came to 11 bases. The germline gives CDR1 MNHEY, CDR2 SVGAGI. This CDR3 has 15 residues.

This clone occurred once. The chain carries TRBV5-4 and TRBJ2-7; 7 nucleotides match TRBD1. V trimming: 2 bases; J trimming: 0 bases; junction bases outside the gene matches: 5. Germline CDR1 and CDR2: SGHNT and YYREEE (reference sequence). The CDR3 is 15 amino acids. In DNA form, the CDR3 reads TGTGCCAGCAGCTTCCGGGACAGTGGCTCCTACGAGCAGTACTTC. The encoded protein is CASSFRDSGSYEQYF.

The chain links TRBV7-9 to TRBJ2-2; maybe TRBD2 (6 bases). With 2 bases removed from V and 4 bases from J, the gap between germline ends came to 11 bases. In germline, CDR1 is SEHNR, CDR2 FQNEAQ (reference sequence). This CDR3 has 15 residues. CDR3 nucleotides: TGTGCCAGCAGCTTACGGGGGAGTGGCACCGGGGAGCTGTTTTTT. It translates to CASSLRGSGTGELFF.